This T cell receptor (beta chain) was recorded in a study of T cell responses to AZD1222 COVID-19 vaccine (dated by TCRdb to the early 2020s). For the study in its entirety: Because spike-specific TCR depth and breadth did not differ between the two schedules, AZD1222 recipients who got a second dose at roughly 4 weeks were pooled with those who got a second dose at roughly 12 weeks. TCR sequencing covered roughly 230 trial participants: 200 to 220 given two doses of AZD1222 and approximately 26 given two doses of MenACWY control vaccine. Trial participants were enrolled by age into subgroups of 18-55, 56-69 and 70-plus years, and around 150, 29 and 61 TCR-sequenced participants, respectively, were included in these subgroups. Beyond this particular receptor, the publication reports: Because no day 14 peak-response samples were available, repertoires were characterized only after the peak T cell response. Reportedly, almost half of the unique spike-specific TCRs recognized epitopes lying outside the regions that are mutated in the B.1.351 and B.1.1.7 variants. Only five to seven AZD1222 recipients were SARS-CoV-2 seropositive at baseline, limiting conclusions about previously exposed vaccinees. The 56-69-year group was small, and its depth increase did not reach significance, likely because of low power. Participants were mostly white British and included more females than males, and it was suggested by the authors that clonal diversity may have been underestimated. Vaccine-associated CD4 TCRs spanned the whole spike protein, with dominant responses in regions 160-218 and 743-854. After two AZD1222 doses, spike-specific TCR breadth and depth were significantly higher than at day 0 and than in MenACWY recipients.

A remark on this clone: No cognate antigen has been identified for it. Base-call qualities are not available, and no considerably larger clone is one nucleotide away.

The CDR3 regions of human TCRbeta chains were analyzed by immunosequencing. For the original study's pipeline: TCRs in the repertoires were matched against a reference library of SARS-CoV-2-specific TCRs that had been generated with the MIRA antigen-specificity platform. Breadth meant the fraction of unique TCRs that were SARS-CoV-2-associated, whereas depth meant the fraction of total T cells that were SARS-CoV-2-associated. Using the MIRA data, each spike-specific TCR was mapped to the spike region that the TCR reacts to and placed in a CD4 or CD8 class. Log10-transformed breadth and depth values were compared by one-way ANOVA with Sidak's multiple comparisons tests. TCRdb re-hosts the immuneACCESS table, in-frame sequences only. Its copies lack some clones; in the studies checked, an unresolved V gene accounts for under half of them, and the cause for the rest is not known. Clone size and V and J calls were adopted from that table, with D and trimming inferred from the DNA. The sample records some 140,000 clones, 70% to 90% of which are singletons. The biggest ten clones account for about 5.9% of the sample.

Interpreted using the paper, the time point label stands for: baseline before first vaccination. Vaccinee samples came from UK trials COV001 and COV002, including a single-blind randomized controlled phase 2/3 trial of AZD1222 (ChAdOx1 nCoV-19) in healthy adults. For TCRbeta chain sequencing, PBMC samples from trial participants were taken at day 0 and at day 28 after the second dose. The receptor comes from an adult in good health. Sample: peripheral blood, taken on day 0 of AZD1222 vaccination.

The DNA is as follows: TGTGCCAGCAAATTTGAGGGACAGGGGACGCACGAGCAGTACTTC. This yields the protein CASKFEGQGTHEQYF. The chain was built from TRBV27 and TRBJ2-7; the junction holds 10 bases that match TRBD1. Spanning cysteine to phenylalanine, the CDR3 consists of 15 amino acids. CDR3 DNA is the only sequence kept; it has 45 bases, read in frame from the first base. V ends up 7 bases short and J 5 bases short, with an unmatched junction base count of 11. The germline V gene (reference sequence) gives CDR1 as MNHEY and CDR2 as SMNVEV.